This section outlines one T cell receptor (beta chain) sequence together with its context. The J segment lost 5 bases and the V segment lost 4 bases, leaving 11 bases of the junction unmatched. This CDR3 comprises 15 residues. Germline V gives CDR1 KGHSH, CDR2 LQKENI. These data belong to a study of shared clonotypes between healthy human individuals. As for the study in general: With ages of 18 to 49, the donors were a couple of women and a few men.

Method: immunoSEQ multiplex PCR; TCRdb's copy keeps in-frame clones and lacks some. The sample contains approximately 1,500,000 clones, 95% to 99% of which appear only once. The gene calls are TRBV18 and TRBJ2-7; 7 nucleotides match TRBD2. The TCR was taken from a man aged 30-40 years in good health. The sequencing sample was made of naive CD4+ T cells sorted from blood. Subset here: CD45RA+ positively selected. For the CDR3, the DNA is TGTGCCAGCTCACGGCTGGGCGGGAGTGTGAACGAGCAGTACTTC. Residues: CASSRLGGSVNEQYF.